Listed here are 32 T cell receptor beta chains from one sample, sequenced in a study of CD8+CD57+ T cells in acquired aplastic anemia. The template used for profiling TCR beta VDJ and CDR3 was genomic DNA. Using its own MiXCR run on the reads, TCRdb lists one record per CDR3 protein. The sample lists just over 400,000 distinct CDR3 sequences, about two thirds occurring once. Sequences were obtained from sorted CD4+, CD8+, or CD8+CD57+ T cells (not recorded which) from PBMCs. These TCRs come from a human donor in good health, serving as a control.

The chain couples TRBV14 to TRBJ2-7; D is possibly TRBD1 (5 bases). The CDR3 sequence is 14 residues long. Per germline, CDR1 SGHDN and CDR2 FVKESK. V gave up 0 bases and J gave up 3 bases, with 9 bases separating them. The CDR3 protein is CASSQDRQLYEQYV. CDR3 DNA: TGTGCCAGCAGCCAAGATCGACAGCTCTACGAGCAGTACGTC.

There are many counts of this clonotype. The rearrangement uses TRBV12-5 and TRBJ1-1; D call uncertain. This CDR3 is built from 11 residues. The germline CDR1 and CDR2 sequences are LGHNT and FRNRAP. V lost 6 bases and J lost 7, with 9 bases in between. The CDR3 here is CASGGPNEAFF. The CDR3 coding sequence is TGTGCTAGTGGAGGCCCAAATGAAGCTTTCTTT.

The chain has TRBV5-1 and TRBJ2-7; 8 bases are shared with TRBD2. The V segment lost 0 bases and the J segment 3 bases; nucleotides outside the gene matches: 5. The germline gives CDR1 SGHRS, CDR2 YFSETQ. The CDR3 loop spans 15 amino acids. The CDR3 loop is CASSLAEAGVYEQYF. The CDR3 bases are TGCGCCAGCAGCTTGGCCGAAGCGGGGGTCTACGAGCAGTACTTC.

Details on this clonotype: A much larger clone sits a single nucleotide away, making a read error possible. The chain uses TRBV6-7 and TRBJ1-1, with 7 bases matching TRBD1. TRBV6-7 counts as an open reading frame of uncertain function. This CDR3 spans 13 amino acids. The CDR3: CGRSDRVQTEASF. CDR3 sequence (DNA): TGTGGACGAAGCGACAGGGTACAAACTGAAGCTTCCTTT.

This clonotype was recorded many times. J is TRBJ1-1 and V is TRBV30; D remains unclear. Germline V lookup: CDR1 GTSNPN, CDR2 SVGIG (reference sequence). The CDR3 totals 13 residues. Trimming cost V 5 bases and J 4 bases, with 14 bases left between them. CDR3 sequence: CAWGLAGGTEAFF. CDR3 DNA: TGTGCCTGGGGGTTGGCAGGAGGCACTGAAGCTTTCTTT.

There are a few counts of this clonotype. The DNA of the CDR3 is TGCAGTGCTAGAGCAACCGTTGGAAACACCATATATTTT. Translating gives CSARATVGNTIYF. The chain uses TRBV20-1 and TRBJ1-3; D not certain. The V gene's germline CDR1 is DFQATT and CDR2 SNEGSKA (reference sequence). The CDR3 covers 13 residues. Trimming left V 1 base short and J 3 bases short, with 7 bases between.

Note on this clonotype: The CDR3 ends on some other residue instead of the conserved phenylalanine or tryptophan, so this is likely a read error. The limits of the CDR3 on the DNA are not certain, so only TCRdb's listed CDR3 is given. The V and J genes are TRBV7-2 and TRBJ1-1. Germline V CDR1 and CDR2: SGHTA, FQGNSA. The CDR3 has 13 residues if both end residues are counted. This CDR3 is CASRNSGGTYEQY.

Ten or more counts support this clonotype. CDR3 sequence: CASNSVLSPLHF. The CDR3 nucleotides are TGTGCCAGTAACTCAGTTTTGTCACCCCTCCACTTT. The gene calls are TRBV19 and TRBJ1-6; unclear D gene. Germline CDR1 LNHDA, CDR2 SQIVND (reference sequence). The CDR3 sequence is 12 residues long. Trimming stripped 7 bases from V and 10 bases from J, with 11 bases between.

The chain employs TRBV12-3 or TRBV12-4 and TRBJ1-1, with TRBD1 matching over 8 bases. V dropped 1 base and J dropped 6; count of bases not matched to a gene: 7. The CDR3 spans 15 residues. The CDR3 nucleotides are TGTGCCAGCAGTTTAGGACAGGGGAGTTCTTCTGAAGCTTTCTTT. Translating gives CASSLGQGSSSEAFF.

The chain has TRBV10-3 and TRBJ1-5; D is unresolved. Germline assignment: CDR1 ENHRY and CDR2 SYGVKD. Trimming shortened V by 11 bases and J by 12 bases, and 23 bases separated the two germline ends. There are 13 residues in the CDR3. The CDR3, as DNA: TGTGCCGTGAGTTACAGAAAGGATGCGCACCAGCATTTT. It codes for CAVSYRKDAHQHF.

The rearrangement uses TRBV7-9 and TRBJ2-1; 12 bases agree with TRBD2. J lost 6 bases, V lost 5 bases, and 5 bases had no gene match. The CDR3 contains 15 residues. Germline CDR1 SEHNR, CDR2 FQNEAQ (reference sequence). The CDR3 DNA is TGTGCCAGCAGCCAAGCTAGCGGGGGGGCCAATGAGCAGTTCTTC. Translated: CASSQASGGANEQFF.

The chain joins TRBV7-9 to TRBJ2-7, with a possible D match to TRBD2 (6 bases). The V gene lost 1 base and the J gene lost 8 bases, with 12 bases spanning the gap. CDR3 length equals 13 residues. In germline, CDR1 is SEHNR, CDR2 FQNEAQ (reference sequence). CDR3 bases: TGTGCCAGCAGCTTAGTGGAGGCGGGGAAGCAGTACTTC. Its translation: CASSLVEAGKQYF.

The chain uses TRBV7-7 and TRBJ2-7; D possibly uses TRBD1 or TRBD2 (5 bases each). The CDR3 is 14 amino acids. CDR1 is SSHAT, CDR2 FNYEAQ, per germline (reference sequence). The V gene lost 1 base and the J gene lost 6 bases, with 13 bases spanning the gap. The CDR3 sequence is CASSLGGNGGEQYF. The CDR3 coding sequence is TGTGCCAGCAGCTTAGGGGGCAACGGAGGCGAGCAGTACTTC.

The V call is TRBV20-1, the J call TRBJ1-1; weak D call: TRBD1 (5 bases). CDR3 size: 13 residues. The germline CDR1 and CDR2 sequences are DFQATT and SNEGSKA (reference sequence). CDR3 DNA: TGCAGCGTGGGACTGTGTGGGAACACTGAAGCTTTCTTT. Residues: CSVGLCGNTEAFF.

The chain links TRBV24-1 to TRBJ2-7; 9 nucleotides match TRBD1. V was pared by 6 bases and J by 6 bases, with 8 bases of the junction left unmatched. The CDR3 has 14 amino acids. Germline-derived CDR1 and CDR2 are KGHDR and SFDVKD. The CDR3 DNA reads TGTGCCACCAGTACCGGGACAGGGAGCGGCGAGCAGTACTTC. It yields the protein CATSTGTGSGEQYF.

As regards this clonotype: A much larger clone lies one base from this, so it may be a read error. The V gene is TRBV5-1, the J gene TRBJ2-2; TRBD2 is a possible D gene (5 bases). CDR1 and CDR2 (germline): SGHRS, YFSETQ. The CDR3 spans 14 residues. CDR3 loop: CASRRGNEAGELSF. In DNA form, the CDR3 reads TGCGCCAGCAGAAGAGGAAACGAGGCCGGGGAGCTGTCTTTT.

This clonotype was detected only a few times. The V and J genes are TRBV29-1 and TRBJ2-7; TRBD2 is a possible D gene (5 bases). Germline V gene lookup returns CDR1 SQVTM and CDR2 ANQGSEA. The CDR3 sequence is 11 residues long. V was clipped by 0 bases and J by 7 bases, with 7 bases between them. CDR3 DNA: TGCAGCGTTGAAGATCGGGGAGAGCAGTACTTC. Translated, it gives CSVEDRGEQYF.

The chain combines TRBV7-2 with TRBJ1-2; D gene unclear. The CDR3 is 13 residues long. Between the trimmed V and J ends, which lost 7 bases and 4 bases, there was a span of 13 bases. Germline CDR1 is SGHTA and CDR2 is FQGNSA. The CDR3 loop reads CASTLELFYGYTF. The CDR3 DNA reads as TGTGCCAGCACCCTCGAGCTGTTCTATGGCTACACCTTC.

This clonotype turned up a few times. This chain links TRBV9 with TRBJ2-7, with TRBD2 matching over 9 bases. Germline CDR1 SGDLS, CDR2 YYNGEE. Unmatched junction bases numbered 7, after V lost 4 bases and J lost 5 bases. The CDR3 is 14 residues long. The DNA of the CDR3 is TGTGCCAGCAGCCCACGACTAGCGGACAACGAGCAGTACGTC. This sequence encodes CASSPRLADNEQYV.

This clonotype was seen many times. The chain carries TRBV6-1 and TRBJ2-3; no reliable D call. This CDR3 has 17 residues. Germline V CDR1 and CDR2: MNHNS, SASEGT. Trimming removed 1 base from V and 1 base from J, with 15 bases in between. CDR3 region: CASSEDQYGLGTDTQYF. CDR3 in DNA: TGTGCCAGCAGTGAAGATCAATACGGGCTTGGCACAGATACGCAGTATTTT.

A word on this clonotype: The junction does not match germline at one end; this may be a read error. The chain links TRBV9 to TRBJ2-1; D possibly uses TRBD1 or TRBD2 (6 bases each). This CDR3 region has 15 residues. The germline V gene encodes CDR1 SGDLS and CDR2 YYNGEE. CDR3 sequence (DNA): TGTGCCAGCAGCGAAGATGAGGGGGGACACAATGTGCAGTTCTTC. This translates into CASSEDEGGHNVQFF.

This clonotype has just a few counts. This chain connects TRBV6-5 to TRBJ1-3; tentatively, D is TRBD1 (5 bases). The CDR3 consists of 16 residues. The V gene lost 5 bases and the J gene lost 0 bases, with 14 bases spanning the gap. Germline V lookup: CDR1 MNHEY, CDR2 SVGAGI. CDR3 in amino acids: CASSRDRYSSGNTIYF. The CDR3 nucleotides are TGTGCCAGCAGTCGGGACCGATACTCCTCTGGAAACACCATATATTTT.

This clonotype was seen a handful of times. This chain's CDR3 is CSARFGGATDTQYF. CDR3 coding DNA: TGCAGTGCTAGATTCGGGGGGGCTACAGATACGCAGTATTTT. The chain uses TRBV20-1 and TRBJ2-3, with TRBD2 matching over 8 bases. Germline assignment: CDR1 DFQATT and CDR2 SNEGSKA (reference sequence). This CDR3 contains 14 residues. The V gene end was trimmed by 2 bases and the J gene end by 3 bases; junction bases not matched to a gene: 4.

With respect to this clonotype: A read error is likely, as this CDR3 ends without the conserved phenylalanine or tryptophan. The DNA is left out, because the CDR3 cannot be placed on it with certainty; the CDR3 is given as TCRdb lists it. CDR3 loop: CASSGQVDSYAFC. The V gene is TRBV7-9, the J gene TRBJ1-1; no DNA check was done on the table's D call, TRBD1. Germline lookup yields CDR1 SEHNR and CDR2 FQNEAQ (reference sequence). The CDR3 is 13 residues long, counting both termini.

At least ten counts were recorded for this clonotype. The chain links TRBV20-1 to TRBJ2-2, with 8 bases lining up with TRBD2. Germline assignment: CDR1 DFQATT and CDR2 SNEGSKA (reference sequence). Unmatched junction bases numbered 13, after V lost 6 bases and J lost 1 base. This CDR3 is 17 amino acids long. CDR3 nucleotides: TGCAGTGCCGGCTCAGCAGCGACTAGCGAGAACACCGGGGAGCTGTTTTTT. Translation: CSAGSAATSENTGELFF.

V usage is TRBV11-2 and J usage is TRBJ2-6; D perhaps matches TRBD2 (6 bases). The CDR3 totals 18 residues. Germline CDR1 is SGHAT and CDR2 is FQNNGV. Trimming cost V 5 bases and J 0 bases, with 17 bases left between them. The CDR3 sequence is CASSPGWGVHSGANVLTF. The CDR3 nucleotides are TGTGCCAGCAGCCCCGGATGGGGGGTACACTCTGGGGCCAACGTCCTGACTTTC.

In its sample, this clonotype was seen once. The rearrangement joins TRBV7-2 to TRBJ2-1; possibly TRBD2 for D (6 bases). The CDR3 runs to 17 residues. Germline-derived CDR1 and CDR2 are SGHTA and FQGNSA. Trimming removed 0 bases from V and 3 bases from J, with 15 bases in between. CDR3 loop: CASSLAPVGRNYNEQFF. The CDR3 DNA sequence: TGTGCCAGCAGCTTAGCCCCCGTTGGGAGGAACTACAATGAGCAGTTCTTC.

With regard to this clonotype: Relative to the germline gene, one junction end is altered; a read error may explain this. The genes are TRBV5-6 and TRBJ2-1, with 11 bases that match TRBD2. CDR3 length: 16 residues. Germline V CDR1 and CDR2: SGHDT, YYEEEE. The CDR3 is CASSRCASGGYDEQFF. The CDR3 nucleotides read TGCGCCAGCAGCCGTTGTGCTAGCGGGGGGTACGATGAGCAGTTCTTC.

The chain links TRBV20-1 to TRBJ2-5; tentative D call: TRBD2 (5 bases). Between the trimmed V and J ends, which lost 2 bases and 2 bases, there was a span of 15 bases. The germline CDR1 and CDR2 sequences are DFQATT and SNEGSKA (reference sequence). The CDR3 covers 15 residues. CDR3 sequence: CSARHTMREQETQYF. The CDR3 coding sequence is TGCAGTGCTAGACATACTATGAGGGAGCAAGAGACCCAGTACTTC.

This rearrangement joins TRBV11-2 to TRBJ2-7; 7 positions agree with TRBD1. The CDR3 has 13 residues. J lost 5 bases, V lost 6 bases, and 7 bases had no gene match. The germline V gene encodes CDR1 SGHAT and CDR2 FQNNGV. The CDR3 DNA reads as TGTGCCAGCAGTTCTAACAGGGGCAACGAGCAGTACTTC. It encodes CASSSNRGNEQYF.

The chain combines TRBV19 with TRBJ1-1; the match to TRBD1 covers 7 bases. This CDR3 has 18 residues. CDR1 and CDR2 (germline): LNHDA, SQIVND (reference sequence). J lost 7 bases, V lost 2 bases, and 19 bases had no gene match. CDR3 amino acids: CASSINYGGAGQRYEAFF. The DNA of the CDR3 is TGTGCCAGTAGTATAAACTATGGGGGTGCGGGACAGCGTTATGAAGCTTTCTTT.

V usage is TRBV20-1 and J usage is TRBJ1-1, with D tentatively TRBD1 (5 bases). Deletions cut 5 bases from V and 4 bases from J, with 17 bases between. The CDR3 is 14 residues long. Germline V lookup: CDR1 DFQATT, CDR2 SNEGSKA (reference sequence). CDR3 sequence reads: CSAPGEGIGTEAFF. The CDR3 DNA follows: TGCAGTGCTCCGGGGGAGGGAATCGGCACTGAAGCTTTCTTT.